The rows below give T cell receptor beta chains drawn from one sample of a study of human T cells and chemical hapten exposure. Via MiXCR, TCRdb re-called the RACE reads, giving one row per CDR3 protein. Of around 250,000 distinct CDR3 sequences in the sample, about 9% were seen once. The input for sequencing was whole blood, taken in connection with sensitization to the hapten diphenylcyclopropenone (DPC). These receptors originate from a woman aged 40-49 years with alopecia areata. Some clones in this sample may be carry-over from other donors' samples. Both conserved end residues are part of each CDR3.

cdr3_aa v_call
CASNREGTKPGELFF TRBV6-6
CSVPRASGRYNEQFF TRBV29-1
CASSYGTGVQETQYF TRBV6-2/TRBV6-3
CSARGTATDVLEKLFF TRBV20-1
CASRQTGSLTGELFF TRBV11-1
CASSVGIRDRTYNEQFF TRBV9
CASRLAYEQFF TRBV28
CASSPTGTIGDTEAFF TRBV3-1
CASSFSRGQGGEKLFF TRBV27
CASRYTGSEDTQYF TRBV6-6
CASSLAWTGANTEAFF TRBV5-6
CASSPMGQDTEAFF TRBV9
CASRKSVYNEQFF TRBV6-2/TRBV6-3
CASSSGGAGSGYTF TRBV6-6
CASGDRAPYEQYF TRBV6-2/TRBV6-3
CASSSTSAVEQYF TRBV12-3/TRBV12-4
CASSFRQGYDEQFF TRBV28
CSARPGHPAGEQYF TRBV20-1
CASSPSVADTQYF TRBV18
CASSQGQDGYTF TRBV28
CSVEVATYEQYF TRBV29-1
CASSFRGRGTGELFF TRBV7-2
CASSRGQQTEAFF TRBV3-1
CASSPPLGSTDTQYF TRBV7-2
CASSPRAGTSGKYNEQFF TRBV18
CASRSQGYQETQYF TRBV6-5
CASSSYTGDSYNEQFF TRBV7-9
CASSLVGPNSPLHF TRBV7-8
CSATSTGNQPQHF TRBV20-1
CASSQVYQGLAGVEQYF TRBV4-2
CSVEGTSVVNEQFF TRBV29-1
CASSLHGFNEKLFF TRBV28
CSAGGQGLNEKLFF TRBV20-1
CASSAGPVSYEQYF TRBV9
CASSLVLGQYNEQFF TRBV7-9
CASSVAGTDGNTIYF TRBV9
CASSSSQYEQYF TRBV28
CATSDDRDKAFF TRBV24-1
CASGRVSGITGELYF TRBV9
CASSPDPWEQYF TRBV7-2
CASSFLTGTGRETQYF TRBV27
CASSPAIGGSGANVLTF TRBV18
CASSLDEGTQYF TRBV11-2
CASSRDRDYEQYF TRBV6-2/TRBV6-3
CAISESVGTDTQYF TRBV10-3
CAISFRTPGNTIYF TRBV10-3
CASSFRVSTDTQYF TRBV5-1
CASSFVTSYEQYF TRBV11-1
CASSLGGNLYNEQFF TRBV27
CASSPLGGRADGTDTQYF TRBV9
CASNSGNQPQHF TRBV6-2/TRBV6-3
CASSRADANRGTDTQYF TRBV6-6
CASSFLLNTEAFF TRBV12-3/TRBV12-4
CASSPPSPNSPLHF TRBV7-9
CASSDHSGANVLTF TRBV28
CAISGSFSDRGGNEQFF TRBV10-3
CASSLPQILTGRQLFF TRBV28
CASSTGLAAYYEQYF TRBV6-5
CSASRDPSTEAFF TRBV20-1
CASSPGHTSGANVLTF TRBV5-1